The clone carrying this T cell receptor beta chain appeared once. This record belongs to a study of blood T cell repertoires in COVID-19. Whole-study context: Whether acute or convalescent, the COVID-19 samples came from the United States, Italy and Spain. The analysed material was cDNA or gDNA that came from T cells, B-cell-depleted T cells, or PBMCs.

Per the study methods: How many nucleated cells were present was estimated from reference gene primer amplification. TCRdb's copy holds only in-frame clones and misses some; the assay was immunoSEQ multiplex PCR. D and trimming were read from the DNA, whereas the V and J calls and clone size are those reported in that table. The sample includes around 200,000 clones, approximately 80% seen only once; the top ten take approximately 7%. V shed 4 bases and J 5 bases; nucleotides not matched to a gene: 11. CDR3 length: 16 residues. Germline values: CDR1 SGHRS, CDR2 YFSETQ. The V call is TRBV5-1, the J call TRBJ2-7; 11 nucleotides match TRBD2. Sequencing was done on a sample of peripheral blood. The source is a human donor in a cohort sampled during active COVID-19. Here the CDR3 DNA reads TGCGCCAGCAGCCGTAGCGGGGGGGCCTATTTTCACGAGCAGTACTTC. It yields the protein CASSRSGGAYFHEQYF.